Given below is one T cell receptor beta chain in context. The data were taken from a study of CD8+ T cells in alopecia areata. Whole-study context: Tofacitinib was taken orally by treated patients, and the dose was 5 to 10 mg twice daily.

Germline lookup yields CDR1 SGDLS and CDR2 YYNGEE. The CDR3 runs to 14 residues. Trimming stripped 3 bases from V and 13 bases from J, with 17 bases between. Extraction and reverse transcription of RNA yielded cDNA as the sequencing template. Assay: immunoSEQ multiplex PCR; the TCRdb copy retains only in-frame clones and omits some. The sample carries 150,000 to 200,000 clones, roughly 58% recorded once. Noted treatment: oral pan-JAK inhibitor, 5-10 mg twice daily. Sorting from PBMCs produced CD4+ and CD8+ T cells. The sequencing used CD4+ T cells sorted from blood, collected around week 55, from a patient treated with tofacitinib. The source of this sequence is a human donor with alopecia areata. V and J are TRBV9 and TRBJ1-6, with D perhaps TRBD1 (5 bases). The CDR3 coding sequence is TGTGCCAGCAGCGCTAGAGGGGAGTCCTTCCCCCTCCACTTT. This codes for CASSARGESFPLHF.